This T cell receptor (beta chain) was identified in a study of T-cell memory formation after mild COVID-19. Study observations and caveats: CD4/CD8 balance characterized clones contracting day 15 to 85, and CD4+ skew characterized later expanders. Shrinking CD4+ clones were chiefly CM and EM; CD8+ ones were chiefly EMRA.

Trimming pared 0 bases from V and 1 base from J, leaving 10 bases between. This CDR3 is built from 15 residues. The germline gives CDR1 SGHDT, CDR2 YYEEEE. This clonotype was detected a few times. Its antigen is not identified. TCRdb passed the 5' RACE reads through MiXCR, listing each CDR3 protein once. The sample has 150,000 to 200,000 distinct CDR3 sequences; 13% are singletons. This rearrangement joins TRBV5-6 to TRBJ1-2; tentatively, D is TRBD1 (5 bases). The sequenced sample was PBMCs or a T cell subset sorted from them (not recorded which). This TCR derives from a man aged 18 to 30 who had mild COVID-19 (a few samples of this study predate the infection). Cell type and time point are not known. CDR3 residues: CASSLVGVHNYGYTF. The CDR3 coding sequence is TGTGCCAGCAGCTTGGTAGGGGTACATAACTATGGCTACACCTTC.